What follows is one T cell receptor beta chain and its context. A single count supports this clonotype. Its antigen target is currently unknown. An end of the junction does not agree with germline; a read error may underlie this. The donors were roughly 39 Caucasian individuals from Russia, aged roughly 6 to 100 years, who were systemically healthy. Roughly 9.5 milliliters of peripheral blood were drawn from each donor into EDTA-treated Vacutainer tubes. Ficoll-Paque density-gradient centrifugation was used to isolate PBMCs, with at least 7 million per sample. Trizol reagent was used to extract total RNA from the PBMCs, yielding at least 6 micrograms per sample. For every donor, an aliquot of PBMCs went through flow cytometry to measure the percentages of naive CD45RAhigh/CD27high T cells. Library generation was performed with 5' RACE. The run used an Illumina HiSeq 2500. The second PCR ran for roughly 6 to 11 cycles and used a J-beta primer mix along with a sample-barcoded 5' primer. Each TCR beta cDNA molecule received a unique molecular identifier from a template-switch 5' adaptor carrying 12 random nucleotides. Each sample yielded at least 2.5 million CDR3-containing paired-end reads. All of the RNA was converted into first-strand cDNA using the Mint cDNA synthesis kit, with a TRBC-specific oligonucleotide serving as the primer. Following uracil-DNA glycosylase treatment, a first 18-cycle PCR with universal primers M1SS and BC2_uni_R was performed on all cDNA. Per the original workflow: Each sample was normalized by randomly selecting 1 million high-quality reads, each carrying a distinct molecular identifier. Instead of being binned into consensus sequences, reads that shared molecular identifiers were thrown out. MiTCR, run with a Q25 quality threshold and the strictest error-elimination algorithm, handled CDR3 identification, clonotype clustering and error correction. A nonparametric unseen species model using Euler transformation provided a lower-bound estimate of total TCR beta diversity. The public reads were run again by TCRdb, first through fastp at Q25 and then through MiXCR, and only productive beta chains were kept. Entries are consolidated by CDR3 protein sequence, retaining the most common genes and DNA. These V and J calls rely on TCRdb rather than the paper's analysis. Present in this sample are 1.5 million to 2 million distinct CDR3 sequences, about 50% of which were seen just once. Roughly 2% of the sample is taken by the ten largest.

The sample is drawn from a study of blood T cells in healthy people across ages (dated by TCRdb to between 2014 and 2017). Regarding the study in general: In model experiments, template switching captured roughly one uniquely barcoded TCR beta cDNA molecule for every two T cells. Donors were grouped into four age groups: young (average approximately 15 years), middle-aged (less than 40), aged (around 60) and long-lived (around 80). Age-related changes in TCR beta repertoire diversity were measured in the study by deep sequencing normalized with unique cDNA molecular identifiers. For two donors (one aged 18 to 30 and one aged 80 or older), the study analyzed two additional independent replicas of 1 million unique cDNA reads from the same blood draw. Donors of different ages were randomly distributed across sequencing lanes to avoid experimental bias.

General study outcomes and caveats: Total diversity estimates from one million sequenced T cells were considered lower bounds and underestimates. The CMV infection status of donors was not known, potentially confounding age-related changes in expanded clonotypes. Because profiling used bulk unsorted PBMCs, naive and antigen-experienced compartments could not be compared conclusively. Observed TCR beta diversity correlated strongly with the percentage of naive T cells measured by flow cytometry. The long-lived group showed more naive CD4+ T cells, fewer expanded clones and increased TCR diversity than the aged group, suggesting age selection. As age increased, observed TCR beta diversity per million T cells dropped in a roughly linear way, and a significant reduction was already evident by age 40.

The CDR3 runs 18 residues from the cysteine to the phenylalanine. The read is trimmed to its CDR3 DNA, 54 bases read in frame from base 1. CDR1 and CDR2 are drawn from the germline V gene (reference sequence): LNHDA, SQIVND. This TCR came from a woman in her thirties or forties in good health. The rearrangement joined TRBV19 to TRBJ2-3, with 10 bases matching TRBD1. The specimen sequenced was blood. This receptor carries the CDR3 CVSSISAGMDRGTDTQYF. The base sequence is TGTGTCAGTAGTATCTCTGCGGGAATGGACAGGGGGACAGATACGCAGTATTTT.